A selection of T cell receptor beta chains follows, all from one sample in a study of cytomegalovirus exposure and HLA in healthy donors. Sequenced by immunoSEQ multiplex PCR; TCRdb stores in-frame clones only, minus some. The table has some 62,000 clones, 87% seen once. Source material: PBMCs. The origin of the receptors is a young man in good health and CMV-seronegative. CDR3s include the opening cysteine and the closing phenylalanine or tryptophan. The D gene is left open where the match is weak. Clone size appears in some rows only: once, few, many, or a class for an expanded clone.

TRBJ1-2	TRBV5-1	15	TRBD1	-	CASSPDSTGNYGYTF	TGCGCCAGCAGCCCCGACTCGACAGGGAACTATGGCTACACCTTC
TRBJ1-2	TRBV7-2	13	TRBD1	-	CASSSRDSYGYTF	TGTGCCAGCAGCTCCCGGGACAGCTATGGCTACACCTTC
TRBJ2-7	TRBV4-2	16	TRBD2	-	CASSQDGGGTRYEQYF	TGTGCCAGCAGCCAAGACGGCGGGGGAACCCGCTACGAGCAGTACTTC
TRBJ1-1	TRBV2	15	TRBD1	-	CASNGGQGGRTEAFF	TGTGCCAGCAATGGGGGACAGGGTGGTAGGACTGAAGCTTTCTTT
TRBJ2-2	TRBV9	18	TRBD2	-	CASSEYLAGGKNTGELFF	TGTGCCAGCAGCGAGTACCTAGCGGGGGGTAAGAACACCGGGGAGCTGTTTTTT
TRBJ2-7	TRBV6-5	13	-	-	CASSRTSSYEQYF	TGTGCCAGCAGTCGGACAAGCTCCTACGAGCAGTACTTC
TRBJ1-6	TRBV30	11	-	-	CAWSGLSALHF	TGTGCCTGGAGTGGACTTTCTGCCCTCCACTTT
TRBJ1-2	TRBV5-4	13	TRBD1	few	CASSWGQNYGYTF	TGTGCCAGCAGCTGGGGACAGAACTATGGCTACACCTTC
TRBJ2-1	TRBV7-7	15	TRBD1	-	CASSQGTGGFDEQFF	TGTGCTAGCAGCCAAGGGACAGGGGGCTTCGATGAGCAGTTCTTC
TRBJ1-2	TRBV28	16	TRBD1	-	CASILNGGQGSRGYTF	TGTGCCAGCATCCTTAATGGGGGACAGGGATCTCGAGGCTACACCTTC
TRBJ2-1	TRBV9	13	-	-	CASSLHGGNEQFF	TGTGCCAGCAGCCTACACGGGGGCAATGAGCAGTTCTTC
TRBJ2-7	TRBV5-1	14	-	-	CASSHNDGDYEQYF	TGCGCCAGCAGCCATAACGACGGGGACTACGAGCAGTACTTC
TRBJ2-7	TRBV4-1	15	TRBD2	-	CASSQGLAGGPEQYF	TGCGCCAGCAGCCAGGGACTAGCGGGGGGGCCCGAGCAGTACTTC
TRBJ2-3	TRBV4-1	19	TRBD2	-	CASRPTPQKSSGDADTQYF	TGCGCCAGCAGACCGACGCCCCAAAAGTCCAGCGGGGACGCAGATACGCAGTATTTT
TRBJ2-1	TRBV7-2	13	-	-	CASSFTFQNEQFF	TGTGCCAGCAGCTTTACTTTTCAAAATGAGCAGTTCTTC
TRBJ2-5	TRBV7-3	13	-	-	CASSSGAAETQYF	TGTGCCAGCAGCTCAGGGGCTGCAGAGACCCAGTACTTC
TRBJ2-3	TRBV7-3	13	-	-	CASSIGLTDTQYF	TGTGCCAGCAGCATTGGACTCACAGATACGCAGTATTTT
TRBJ1-5	TRBV30	13	-	-	CAWRPVSLGPQHF	TGTGCCTGGAGACCCGTCAGCCTAGGGCCCCAGCATTTT
TRBJ1-2	TRBV11-2	15	TRBD1	-	CASSFKGAQSYGYTF	TGTGCCAGCAGCTTCAAGGGGGCGCAGAGCTATGGCTACACCTTC
TRBJ1-1	TRBV7-8	15	-	-	CASNRPRDGGTEAFF	TGTGCCAGCAACAGACCCCGGGACGGGGGCACTGAAGCTTTCTTT
TRBJ1-4	TRBV5-4	15	TRBD1	-	CASQNTGTGSEKLFF	TGTGCCAGCCAGAATACCGGGACAGGAAGCGAAAAACTGTTTTTT
TRBJ1-6	TRBV15	14	-	once	CATSTRQDFSPLHF	TGTGCCACCAGCACGCGACAGGACTTTTCACCCCTCCACTTT
TRBJ1-1	TRBV6-1	13	TRBD1	-	CASDRGLGTEAFF	TGTGCCAGCGACAGGGGGCTGGGCACTGAAGCTTTCTTT
TRBJ2-5	TRBV7-9	14	-	-	CASSLTDRGQTQYF	TGTGCCAGCAGCTTAACGGATAGGGGCCAGACCCAGTACTTC
TRBJ2-7	TRBV11-3	14	TRBD1	-	CASSFGDRGYEQYF	TGTGCCAGCAGCTTTGGAGACAGGGGGTACGAGCAGTACTTC
TRBJ2-1	TRBV29-1	13	-	-	CSVEEWTNNEQFF	TGCAGCGTTGAAGAATGGACTAACAATGAGCAGTTCTTC
TRBJ2-7	TRBV30	16	TRBD2	-	CALAETLAGGVYEQYF	TGTGCCTTGGCCGAAACACTAGCGGGGGGTGTTTACGAGCAGTACTTC
TRBJ2-3	TRBV9	13	-	-	CASSPPYRDTQYF	TGTGCCAGCAGCCCCCCATACAGGGATACGCAGTATTTT
TRBJ1-5	TRBV6-5	15	-	once	CASSSRRDTNQPQHF	TGTGCCAGCAGTTCCCGTCGGGACACTAATCAGCCCCAGCATTTT
TRBJ2-1	TRBV2	16	TRBD1	-	CASTPLWTGHYNEQFF	TGTGCCAGCACCCCCCTCTGGACAGGGCACTACAATGAGCAGTTCTTC
TRBJ2-7	TRBV6-5	12	-	-	CASSYGSRRENF	TGTGCCAGCAGTTACGGCTCGCGGCGCGAAAACTTC
TRBJ1-3	TRBV6-6	14	TRBD1	-	CASTAGGTGNTIYF	TGTGCCAGCACGGCAGGGGGCACGGGAAACACCATATATTTT
TRBJ1-1	TRBV5-1	14	-	once	CASTRTDMNTEAFF	TGCGCCAGCACTCGGACGGACATGAACACTGAAGCTTTCTTT
TRBJ2-7	TRBV7-9	13	-	-	CASSYGRDYEQYF	TGTGCCAGCAGCTACGGACGGGACTACGAGCAGTACTTC
TRBJ2-7	TRBV28	16	-	-	CASSLSEPGGSYEQYF	TGTGCCAGCAGTTTAAGTGAGCCCGGGGGCTCCTACGAGCAGTACTTC
TRBJ1-1	TRBV19	12	-	-	CASKEGATEAFF	TGTGCCAGTAAGGAAGGAGCCACTGAAGCTTTCTTT
TRBJ1-4	TRBV5-1	15	TRBD1	-	CASSGTGDIHEKLFF	TGCGCCAGCAGCGGGACAGGGGATATACATGAAAAACTGTTTTTT
TRBJ1-1	TRBV2	11	-	-	CASSARFEAFF	TGTGCCAGCAGCGCTAGATTTGAAGCTTTCTTT
TRBJ2-5	TRBV4-1	16	-	-	CASSQEVNRGQETQYF	TGCGCCAGCAGCCAAGAGGTTAATCGGGGGCAAGAGACCCAGTACTTC
TRBJ1-4	TRBV25-1	18	TRBD1	-	CASSEWLSGTETNEKLFF	TGTGCCAGCAGTGAATGGCTCTCCGGGACAGAAACTAATGAAAAACTGTTTTTT
TRBJ2-7	TRBV29-1	12	TRBD1	-	CSVRDRGYEQYF	TGCAGCGTTAGGGACAGGGGATACGAGCAGTACTTC
TRBJ1-4	TRBV7-9	14	-	-	CAVQGHSTNEKLFF	TGTGCCGTCCAGGGACACTCAACTAATGAAAAACTGTTTTTT
TRBJ2-7	TRBV9	15	TRBD2	-	CASGPGAGGPPGQYF	TGTGCCAGCGGCCCCGGAGCGGGGGGGCCTCCCGGGCAGTACTTC
TRBJ2-2	TRBV7-9	16	TRBD2	-	CASSRSGGAYTGELFF	TGTGCCAGCAGCCGTAGCGGGGGGGCTTACACCGGGGAGCTGTTTTTT
TRBJ2-1	TRBV4-2	15	TRBD2	-	CASSQLRTSWDEQFF	TGTGCCAGCAGCCAACTCCGGACTAGCTGGGATGAGCAGTTCTTC
TRBJ2-1	TRBV2	15	TRBD1	-	CASVRDREVYNEQFF	TGTGCCAGCGTACGGGACAGGGAGGTTTACAATGAGCAGTTCTTC
TRBJ1-1	TRBV6-5	15	TRBD1	-	CASSYSGDRGPEAFF	TGTGCCAGCAGTTACTCGGGAGACAGGGGGCCTGAAGCTTTCTTT
TRBJ1-2	TRBV6-1	14	-	-	CASSEAIRGDGYTF	TGTGCCAGCAGTGAAGCCATAAGGGGCGATGGCTACACCTTC
TRBJ2-3	TRBV7-6	18	TRBD2	-	CASSLVGSALAIADTQYF	TGTGCCAGCAGCTTAGTCGGTTCCGCACTAGCGATTGCAGATACGCAGTATTTT
TRBJ2-7	TRBV5-1	14	TRBD1	-	CATKGSTGGYEQYF	TGCGCCACTAAAGGGAGTACAGGGGGCTACGAGCAGTACTTC
TRBJ2-7	TRBV4-2	16	TRBD2	-	CASSQDPSGGANEQYF	TGTGCCAGCAGCCAAGACCCAAGCGGGGGGGCCAACGAGCAGTACTTC
TRBJ1-6	TRBV14	13	-	-	CASSRGQSESLHF	TGTGCCAGCAGCCGTGGACAGTCGGAGTCCCTCCACTTT
TRBJ2-7	TRBV6-6	15	TRBD1	-	CASSYSRDRGDEQYF	TGTGCCAGCAGTTACTCTCGGGACAGGGGTGATGAGCAGTACTTC
TRBJ1-2	TRBV7-3	13	-	-	CASSGDRNYGYTF	TGTGCCAGCAGCGGAGACAGGAACTATGGCTACACCTTC
TRBJ1-2	TRBV7-8	16	TRBD1	-	CASSSIQGAHSYGYTF	TGTGCCAGCAGCTCAATTCAGGGGGCTCACTCCTATGGCTACACCTTC
TRBJ2-7	TRBV11-2	15	-	-	CASSSPPGAIYEQYF	TGTGCCAGCAGCTCCCCACCAGGGGCGATCTACGAGCAGTACTTC
TRBJ1-2	TRBV29-1	11	-	-	CSVDRGYGYTF	TGCAGCGTTGACAGGGGTTATGGCTACACCTTC
TRBJ1-1	TRBV6-1	14	-	few	CASRGPGGNTEAFF	TGTGCCAGCCGGGGACCGGGGGGGAACACTGAAGCTTTCTTT
TRBJ2-2	TRBV29-1	13	-	few	CSGIGVLTGELFF	TGCAGCGGAATAGGGGTATTAACCGGGGAGCTGTTTTTT